This T cell receptor beta chain appears in the sequencing data of a study of control samples from healthy donors and cancer patients. The trim removed 3 bases at V and 8 bases at J, leaving 6 bases unmatched. This CDR3 is 13 amino acids long. Germline lookup yields CDR1 SGHRS and CDR2 YFSETQ. Data came from immunoSEQ multiplex PCR; TCRdb stores just in-frame clones and leaves some out. The table has approximately 190,000 clones, about 90% seen once. The source is a man aged 25-40 years in good health. The sample comprised blood. The J gene is TRBJ1-2, the V gene TRBV5-1; 8 bases align to TRBD1. The CDR3 bases are TGCGCCAGCAGCTCTCGGACAGGGAGGGGCTACACCTTC. Protein product: CASSSRTGRGYTF. Using reference TRBV5-1 and TRBJ1-2 for the parts outside the CDR3, the full variable domain is KAGVTQTPRYLIKTRGQQVTLSCSPISGHRSVSWYQQTPGQGLQFLFEYFSETQRNKGNFPGRFSGRQFSNSRSEMNVSTLELGDSALYLCASSSRTGRGYTFGSGTRLTVV.